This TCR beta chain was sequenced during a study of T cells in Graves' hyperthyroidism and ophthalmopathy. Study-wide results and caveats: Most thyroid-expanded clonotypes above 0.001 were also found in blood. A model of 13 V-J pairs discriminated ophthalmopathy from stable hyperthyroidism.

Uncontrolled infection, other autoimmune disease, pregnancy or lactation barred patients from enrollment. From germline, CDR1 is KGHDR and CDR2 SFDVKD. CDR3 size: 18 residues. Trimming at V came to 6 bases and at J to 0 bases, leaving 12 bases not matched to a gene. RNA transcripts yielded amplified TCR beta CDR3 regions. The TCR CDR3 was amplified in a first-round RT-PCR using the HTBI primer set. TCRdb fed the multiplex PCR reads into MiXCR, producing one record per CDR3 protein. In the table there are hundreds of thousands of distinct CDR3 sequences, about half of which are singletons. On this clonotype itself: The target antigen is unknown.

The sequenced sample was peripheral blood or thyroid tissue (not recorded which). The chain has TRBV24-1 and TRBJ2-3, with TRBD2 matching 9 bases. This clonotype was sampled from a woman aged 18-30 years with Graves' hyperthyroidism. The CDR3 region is CATSTSREGTSSTDTQYF. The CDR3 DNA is TGTGCCACCAGTACTTCGCGGGAGGGAACCTCTAGCACAGATACGCAGTATTTT.